Listed here are 19 T cell receptor beta chains from one sample, sequenced in a study of cytomegalovirus exposure and HLA in healthy donors. The PCR made use of 60 Vbeta and 13 Jbeta primers. Clones were sequenced by immunoSEQ multiplex PCR, and TCRdb holds only the in-frame ones, with some missing. This sample has some 150,000 clones, with about 72% found just once. The source material was PBMCs. These receptors came from a male donor in good health and CMV-seronegative.

The V call is TRBV6-5, the J call TRBJ1-1, with 9 positions matching TRBD1. V lost 6 bases and J lost 4; bases outside the gene matches: 6. The CDR3 has 14 amino acids. The germline V gene has CDR1 MNHEY and CDR2 SVGAGI. CDR3 in amino acids: CASRTQGASTEAFF. The CDR3 DNA sequence: TGTGCCAGCAGGACACAGGGGGCGAGCACTGAAGCTTTCTTT.

This clone showed up just a few times. The V call is TRBV25-1, the J call TRBJ2-1; possibly TRBD1 for D (5 bases). This CDR3 is 12 amino acids long. Trimming pared 6 bases from V and 7 bases from J, leaving 10 bases between. Germline values: CDR1 MGHDK, CDR2 SYGVNS. CDR3 DNA sequence: TGTGCCAGCAGCGAGCAGGGTAATGAGCAGTTCTTC. Protein: CASSEQGNEQFF.

The chain links TRBV6-5 to TRBJ2-1; perhaps TRBD2 as D (5 bases). Per the germline V gene, CDR1 is MNHEY and CDR2 is SVGAGI. The CDR3 contains 12 residues. V lost 7 bases, J lost 9 bases, and 13 bases lay in between. CDR3 sequence: CASKTPTSEQFF. The CDR3 DNA reads as TGTGCCAGCAAAACTCCTACTAGTGAGCAGTTCTTC.

The chain uses TRBV19 and TRBJ1-2, with D possibly being TRBD1 (5 bases). Germline loops: CDR1 LNHDA, CDR2 SQIVND (reference sequence). V lost 5 bases to trimming and J lost 2 bases, with 9 bases between them. This CDR3 is built from 13 residues. The CDR3, as DNA: TGTGCCAGTAGTCAGGGCCAGAACTATGGCTACACCTTC. Its translation is CASSQGQNYGYTF.

The V and J genes are TRBV13 and TRBJ2-7; D gene uncertain. Trimming took off 0 bases at V and 3 bases at J, with 18 bases between the two ends. Per the germline V gene, CDR1 is PRHDT and CDR2 is FYEKMQ (reference sequence). CDR3 length equals 17 residues. CDR3 coding DNA: TGTGCCAGCAGCTTAGGAGTAGTGGTGGGCCGTGACTACGAGCAGTACTTC. Amino acids: CASSLGVVVGRDYEQYF.

This chain connects TRBV7-3 to TRBJ2-1; 10 bases fit TRBD1. This CDR3 comprises 16 residues. The germline gives CDR1 SGHTA, CDR2 FQGTGA. V lost 3 bases to trimming and J lost 8 bases; unmatched junction nucleotides: 10. The CDR3 coding sequence is TGTGCCAGCAGCTTGAGACAGGGGGCTTCCGGCGATGAGCAGTTCTTC. This codes for CASSLRQGASGDEQFF.

This clone was recorded a few times. The rearrangement joins TRBV28 to TRBJ1-5; 7 bases line up with TRBD1. Unmatched junction bases numbered 7, after V lost 1 base and J lost 4 bases. Germline-derived CDR1 and CDR2 are MDHEN and SYDVKM. This CDR3 has 16 amino acids. CDR3 sequence reads: CASSLFRAGGNQPQHF. CDR3 bases: TGTGCCAGCAGTTTATTTCGGGCAGGGGGGAATCAGCCCCAGCATTTT.

This clone was seen a few times. The rearrangement links TRBV2 to TRBJ1-2, with 7 bases aligning to TRBD1. V shed 6 bases and J 4 bases; nucleotides not matched to a gene: 11. CDR1 and CDR2 from the germline V gene are SNHLY and FYNNEI. The CDR3 length is 15 residues. The CDR3 DNA reads TGTGCCAGCAGCTTCGCCGGGACAGAAGGCTATGGCTACACCTTC. Amino acid sequence: CASSFAGTEGYGYTF.

The J gene is TRBJ1-1, the V gene TRBV4-3; 11 positions match TRBD1. The length of the CDR3 is 16 residues. V lost 0 bases, J lost 3 bases, and 3 bases stayed unmatched. Germline V CDR1 and CDR2: LGHNA, YSLEER. In DNA form, the CDR3 reads TGCGCCAGCAGCCAAGATGGGACAGGGGGATACACTGAAGCTTTCTTT. Amino acid sequence: CASSQDGTGGYTEAFF.

The chain couples TRBV10-2 to TRBJ1-1; the D gene is possibly TRBD1 (6 bases). The CDR3 has 14 amino acids. CDR1 WSHSY and CDR2 SAAADI come from the germline V gene. With 4 bases removed from V and 2 bases from J, the gap between germline ends came to 11 bases. The CDR3 DNA sequence: TGCGCCAGCAGTGTGGTGGACAGTAACACTGAAGCTTTCTTT. Encoded protein: CASSVVDSNTEAFF.

The chain is built from TRBV4-3 and TRBJ1-4; 9 positions match TRBD1. V trimming: 1 base; J trimming: 0 bases; junction bases outside the gene matches: 0. The germline V gene encodes CDR1 LGHNA and CDR2 YSLEER. The CDR3 extends over 16 amino acids. The CDR3 loop reads CASSQGQGATNEKLFF. As DNA, the CDR3 is TGCGCCAGCAGCCAAGGACAGGGGGCAACTAATGAAAAACTGTTTTTT.

The chain has TRBV5-6 and TRBJ1-1; weak D call: TRBD1 (6 bases). The V end was cut by 4 bases, the J end by 6 bases, with 16 bases between. The length of the CDR3 is 14 residues. CDR1 and CDR2 (germline): SGHDT, YYEEEE. CDR3 sequence: CASSPGGGLAEAFF. The CDR3 region has the DNA TGTGCCAGCAGCCCCGGCGGGGGGCTCGCTGAAGCTTTCTTT.

The V call is TRBV11-3, the J call TRBJ2-7, with D perhaps TRBD2 (5 bases). The germline V gene encodes CDR1 SGHNT and CDR2 YENEEA. The V end was cut by 4 bases, the J end by 3 bases, with 10 bases between. The CDR3 is 13 amino acids. The CDR3 loop is CASSSGLFYEQYF. CDR3 in DNA: TGTGCCAGCAGCTCAGGACTCTTCTACGAGCAGTACTTC.

J is TRBJ2-1 and V is TRBV30; TRBD2 matches 12 bases. The CDR3 sequence is 15 residues long. Trimming at V came to 2 bases and at J to 9 bases, leaving 8 bases not matched to a gene. Germline assignment: CDR1 GTSNPN and CDR2 SVGIG (reference sequence). Here the CDR3 reads CAWSTTGLAGTEQFF. The CDR3 DNA reads TGTGCCTGGAGTACCACCGGACTAGCGGGAACTGAGCAGTTCTTC. Complete variable domain (other parts from reference TRBV30 and TRBJ2-1): SQTIHQWPATLVQPVGSPLSLECTVEGTSNPNLYWYRQAAGRGLQLLFYSVGIGQISSEVPQNLSASRPQDRQFILSSKKLLLSDSGFYLCAWSTTGLAGTEQFFGPGTRLTVL.

This chain connects TRBV7-2 to TRBJ1-2; TRBD1 matches 10 bases. The CDR3 is 15 residues long. Germline V lookup: CDR1 SGHTA, CDR2 FQGNSA. Trimming at V came to 5 bases and at J to 3 bases, leaving 6 bases not matched to a gene. DNA of the CDR3: TGTGCCAGCAGCCCCGACAGGGGGCACGACTATGGCTACACCTTC. Translating it yields CASSPDRGHDYGYTF.

About this clone: Distinct nucleotide sequences in the sample also encode this CDR3. The gene calls are TRBV7-9 and TRBJ2-5; D gene uncertain. The CDR3 is 11 residues long. Germline CDR1 SEHNR, CDR2 FQNEAQ (reference sequence). Deletions cut 6 bases from V and 2 bases from J, with 4 bases between. The CDR3 DNA reads TGTGCCAGCAGTCCTCAAGAGACCCAGTACTTC. Protein: CASSPQETQYF.

This sequence joins TRBV9 and TRBJ2-6, with 11 bases matching TRBD1. Germline CDR1 is SGDLS and CDR2 is YYNGEE. CDR3 length: 17 amino acids. V lost 4 bases to trimming and J lost 1 base; unmatched junction nucleotides: 4. DNA for the CDR3: TGTGCCAGCAGCCGGACAGGGGGCCTATCTGGGGCCAACGTCCTGACTTTC. Residues: CASSRTGGLSGANVLTF.

The chain carries TRBV10-3 and TRBJ1-1; 12 positions match TRBD1. The CDR3 runs 14 residues. Germline V lookup: CDR1 ENHRY, CDR2 SYGVKD. Losses at the gene ends were 7 bases for V and 7 bases for J; bases not matched to a gene: 7. The CDR3 reads CAITGTGGLGEAFF. The DNA for the CDR3 is TGTGCCATCACCGGGACAGGGGGCCTTGGTGAAGCTTTCTTT.

The genes are TRBV29-1 and TRBJ2-1; 7 bases are a match to TRBD2. V dropped 5 bases and J dropped 4; count of bases not matched to a gene: 5. Germline loops: CDR1 SQVTM, CDR2 ANQGSEA. The length of the CDR3 is 13 residues. The CDR3 loop is CSVRGLRYNEQFF. The DNA for the CDR3 is TGCAGCGTTCGGGGACTAAGGTACAATGAGCAGTTCTTC.